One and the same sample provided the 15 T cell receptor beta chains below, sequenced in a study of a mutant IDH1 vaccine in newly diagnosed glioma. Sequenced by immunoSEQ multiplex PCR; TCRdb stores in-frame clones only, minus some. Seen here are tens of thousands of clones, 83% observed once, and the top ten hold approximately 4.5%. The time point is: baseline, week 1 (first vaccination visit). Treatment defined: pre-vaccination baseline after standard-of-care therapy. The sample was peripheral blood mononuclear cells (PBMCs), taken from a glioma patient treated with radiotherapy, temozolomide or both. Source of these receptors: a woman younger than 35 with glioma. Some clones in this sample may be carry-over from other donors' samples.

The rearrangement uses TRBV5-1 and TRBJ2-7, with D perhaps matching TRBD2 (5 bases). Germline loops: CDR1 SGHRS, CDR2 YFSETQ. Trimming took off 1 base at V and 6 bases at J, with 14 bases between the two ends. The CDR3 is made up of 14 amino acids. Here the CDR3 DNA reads TGCGCCAGCAGCTTGAGCGCGGGCGCCGCCGAGCAGTACTTC. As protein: CASSLSAGAAEQYF.

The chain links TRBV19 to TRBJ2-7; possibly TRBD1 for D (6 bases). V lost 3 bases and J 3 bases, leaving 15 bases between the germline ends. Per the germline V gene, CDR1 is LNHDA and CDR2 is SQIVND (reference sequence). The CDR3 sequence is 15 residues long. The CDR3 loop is CASSIAGQNFYEQYF. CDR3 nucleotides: TGTGCCAGTAGTATTGCTGGACAGAACTTCTACGAGCAGTACTTC. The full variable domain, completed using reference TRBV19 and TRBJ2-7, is DGGITQSPKYLFRKEGQNVTLSCEQNLNHDAMYWYRQDPGQGLRLIYYSQIVNDFQKGDIAEGYSVSREKKESFPLTVTSAQKNPTAFYLCASSIAGQNFYEQYFGPGTRLTVT.

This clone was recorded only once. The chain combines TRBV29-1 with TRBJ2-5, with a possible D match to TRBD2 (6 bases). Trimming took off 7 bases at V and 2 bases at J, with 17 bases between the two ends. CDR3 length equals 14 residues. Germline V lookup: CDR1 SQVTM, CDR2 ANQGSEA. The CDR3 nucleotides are TGCAGCGCCGGCCTGCGGGGCGCACAAGAGACCCAGTACTTC. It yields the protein CSAGLRGAQETQYF.

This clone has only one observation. The CDR3 DNA reads TGTGCCAGCACACCTAGCGGGAGAACAGATACGCAGTATTTT. Its protein is CASTPSGRTDTQYF. V usage is TRBV6-6 and J usage is TRBJ2-3, with 10 bases aligning to TRBD2. This CDR3 contains 14 residues. Germline CDR1 is MNHNY and CDR2 is SVGAGI (reference sequence). V shed 7 bases and J 3 bases; nucleotides not matched to a gene: 4.

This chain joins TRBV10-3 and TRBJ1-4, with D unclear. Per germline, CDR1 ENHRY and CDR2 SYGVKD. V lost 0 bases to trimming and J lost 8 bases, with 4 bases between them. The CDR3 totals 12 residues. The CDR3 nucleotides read TGTGCCATCAGTGAGTCTGGCGAAAAACTGTTTTTT. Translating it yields CAISESGEKLFF.

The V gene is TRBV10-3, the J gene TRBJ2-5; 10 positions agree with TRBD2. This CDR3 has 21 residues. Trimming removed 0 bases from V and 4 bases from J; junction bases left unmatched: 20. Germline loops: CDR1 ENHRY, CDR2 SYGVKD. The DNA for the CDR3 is TGTGCCATCAGTGAGTCTGGCCTCGTGGGAGCGGGGGGGCCTCCGGGAGAGACCCAGTACTTC. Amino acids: CAISESGLVGAGGPPGETQYF.

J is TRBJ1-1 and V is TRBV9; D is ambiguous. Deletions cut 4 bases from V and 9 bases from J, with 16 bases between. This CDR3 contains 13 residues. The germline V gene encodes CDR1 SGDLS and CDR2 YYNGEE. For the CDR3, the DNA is TGTGCCAGCAGCCCCGTTGGAAGGAAGAAAGCTTTCTTT. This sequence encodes CASSPVGRKKAFF.

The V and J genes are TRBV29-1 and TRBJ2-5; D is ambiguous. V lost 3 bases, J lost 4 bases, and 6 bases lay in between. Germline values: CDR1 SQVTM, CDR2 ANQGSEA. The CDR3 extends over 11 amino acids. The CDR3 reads CSVDEGETQYF. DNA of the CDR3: TGCAGCGTTGATGAAGGAGAGACCCAGTACTTC.

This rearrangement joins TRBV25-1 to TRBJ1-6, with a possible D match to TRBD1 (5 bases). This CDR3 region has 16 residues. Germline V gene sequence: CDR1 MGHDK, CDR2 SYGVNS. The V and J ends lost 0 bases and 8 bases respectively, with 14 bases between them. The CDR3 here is CASSEYGAAVYSPLHF. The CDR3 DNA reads TGTGCCAGCAGTGAATACGGGGCAGCGGTTTATTCACCCCTCCACTTT.

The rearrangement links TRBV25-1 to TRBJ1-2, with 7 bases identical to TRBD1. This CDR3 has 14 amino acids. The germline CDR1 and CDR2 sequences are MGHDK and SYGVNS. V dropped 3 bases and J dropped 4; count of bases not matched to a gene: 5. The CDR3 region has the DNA TGTGCCAGCAGTGACCGGGACAGAGGCTATGGCTACACCTTC. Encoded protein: CASSDRDRGYGYTF.

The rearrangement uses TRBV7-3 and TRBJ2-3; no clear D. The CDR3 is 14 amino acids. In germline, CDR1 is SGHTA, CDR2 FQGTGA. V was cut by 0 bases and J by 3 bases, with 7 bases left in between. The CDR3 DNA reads TGTGCCAGCAGCTTAACGCCGTCTACAGATACGCAGTATTTT. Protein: CASSLTPSTDTQYF. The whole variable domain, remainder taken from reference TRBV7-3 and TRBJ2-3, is GAGVSQTPSNKVTEKGKYVELRCDPISGHTALYWYRQSLGQGPEFLIYFQGTGAADDSGLPNDRFFAVRPEGSVSTLKIQRTERGDSAVYLCASSLTPSTDTQYFGPGTRLTVL.

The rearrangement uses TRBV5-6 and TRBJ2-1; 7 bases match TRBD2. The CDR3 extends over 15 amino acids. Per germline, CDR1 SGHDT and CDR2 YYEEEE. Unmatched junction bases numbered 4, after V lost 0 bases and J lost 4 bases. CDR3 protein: CASSLETGGYNEQFF. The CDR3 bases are TGTGCCAGCAGCTTGGAGACGGGGGGTTACAATGAGCAGTTCTTC.

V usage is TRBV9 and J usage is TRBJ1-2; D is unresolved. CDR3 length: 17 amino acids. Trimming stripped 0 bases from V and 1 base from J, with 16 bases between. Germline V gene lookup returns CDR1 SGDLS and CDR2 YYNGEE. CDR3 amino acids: CASSVEPGQPHNYGYTF. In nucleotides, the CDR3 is TGTGCCAGCAGCGTAGAACCAGGCCAACCCCATAACTATGGCTACACCTTC.

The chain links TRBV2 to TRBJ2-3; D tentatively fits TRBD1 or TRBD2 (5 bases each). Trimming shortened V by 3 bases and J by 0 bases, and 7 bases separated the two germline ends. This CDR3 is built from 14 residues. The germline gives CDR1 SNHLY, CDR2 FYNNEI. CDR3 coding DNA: TGTGCCAGCAGTGAGTGGGACAGCACAGATACGCAGTATTTT. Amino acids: CASSEWDSTDTQYF.

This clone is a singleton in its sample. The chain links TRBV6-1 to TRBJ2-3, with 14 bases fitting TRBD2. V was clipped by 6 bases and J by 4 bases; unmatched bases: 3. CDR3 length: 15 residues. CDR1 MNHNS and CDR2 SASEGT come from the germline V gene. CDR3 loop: CASRGTSGSSDTQYF. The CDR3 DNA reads TGTGCCAGCAGGGGGACTAGCGGGAGCTCAGATACGCAGTATTTT.